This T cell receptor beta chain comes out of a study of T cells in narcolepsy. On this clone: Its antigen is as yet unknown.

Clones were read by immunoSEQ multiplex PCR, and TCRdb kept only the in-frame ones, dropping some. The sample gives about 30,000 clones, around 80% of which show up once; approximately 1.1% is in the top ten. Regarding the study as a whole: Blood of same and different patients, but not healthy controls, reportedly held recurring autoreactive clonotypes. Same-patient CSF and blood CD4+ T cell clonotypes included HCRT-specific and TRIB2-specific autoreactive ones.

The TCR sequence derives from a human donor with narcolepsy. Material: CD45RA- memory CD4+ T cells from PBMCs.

CDR3 coding DNA: TGTGCCAGCAGTGAATACAGGGGAAGAAATTCACCCCTCCACTTT. This sequence encodes CASSEYRGRNSPLHF. V and J are TRBV25-1 and TRBJ1-6; possibly TRBD1 for D (6 bases). The germline V and J ends were trimmed by 0 bases and 7 bases, with 10 bases remaining between them. CDR1 is MGHDK and CDR2 is SYGVNS in the germline V gene. The CDR3 has 15 amino acids.